Listed here are 25 T cell receptor beta chains from one sample, sequenced in a study of CD8 T cells in ankylosing spondylitis. TCRdb reprocessed the 5' RACE reads with MiXCR, giving one entry per CDR3 protein. The sample lists roughly 260,000 distinct CDR3 sequences, 20% occurring once. Sequences were obtained from blood, either unsorted or a sorted T cell fraction (not recorded which). These receptors came from a male donor with ankylosing spondylitis or in good health (not recorded which).

In DNA form, the CDR3 reads TGCAGTGCTAGCGGGGACGATGGCTACGAGCAGTACGTC. Translated, it gives CSASGDDGYEQYV. The chain employs TRBV20-1 and TRBJ2-7; D tentatively fits TRBD1 or TRBD2 (5 bases each). This CDR3 has 13 residues. The germline V and J ends were trimmed by 3 bases and 3 bases, with 12 bases remaining between them. Per the germline V gene, CDR1 is DFQATT and CDR2 is SNEGSKA (reference sequence).

This clonotype was seen many times. The chain has TRBV27 and TRBJ2-1; 13 positions match TRBD2. The CDR3 is 18 residues long. Germline values: CDR1 MNHEY, CDR2 SMNVEV (reference sequence). V trimming: 1 base; J trimming: 8 bases; junction bases outside the gene matches: 11. Here the CDR3 reads CASSLFFTSGRAVDEQFF. As DNA, the CDR3 is TGTGCCAGCAGTTTATTCTTCACTAGCGGGAGGGCCGTGGATGAGCAGTTCTTC.

In its sample, this clonotype was seen many times. This sequence joins TRBV24-1 and TRBJ1-2; possibly TRBD1 for D (5 bases). The CDR3 spans 14 residues. V was cut by 6 bases and J by 10 bases, with 20 bases left in between. Germline assignment: CDR1 KGHDR and CDR2 SFDVKD. CDR3 sequence: CATSSPGPLRDYTF. CDR3 in DNA: TGTGCCACCAGTTCTCCGGGACCGCTTAGAGACTACACCTTC.

The chain couples TRBV3-1 to TRBJ2-1, with D perhaps TRBD1 (6 bases). Germline loops: CDR1 LGHDT, CDR2 YNNKEL (reference sequence). The CDR3 runs 14 residues. Trimming shortened V by 1 base and J by 4 bases, and 8 bases separated the two germline ends. The CDR3 reads CASSQGTAYNEQFF. CDR3 DNA sequence: TGTGCCAGCAGCCAAGGGACAGCATACAATGAGCAGTTCTTC.

This clonotype was detected only a few times. V is TRBV14 and J is TRBJ2-1, with D possibly matching TRBD2 (5 bases). Trimming pared 5 bases from V and 11 bases from J, leaving 16 bases between. Germline V lookup: CDR1 SGHDN, CDR2 FVKESK. This CDR3 has 13 residues. The CDR3 nucleotides read TGTGCCAGCAGCGAGGCACTAGTGTCTAAGCAGTTCTTC. As protein: CASSEALVSKQFF.

A few counts support this clonotype. The J gene is TRBJ2-5, the V gene TRBV6-5; a possible D gene is TRBD2 (7 bases). Per the germline V gene, CDR1 is MNHEY and CDR2 is SVGAGI. The CDR3 has 14 amino acids. V lost 2 bases and J lost 5, with 12 bases in between. This CDR3 is CASSYAGADETQYF. In DNA form, the CDR3 reads TGTGCCAGCAGTTACGCGGGGGCAGATGAGACCCAGTACTTC.

The V gene is TRBV20-1, the J gene TRBJ2-1; 7 bases fit TRBD2. J was trimmed by 4 bases and V by 1 base; bases with no gene match: 4. CDR1 and CDR2 (germline): DFQATT, SNEGSKA (reference sequence). The CDR3 is 14 amino acids. The CDR3 protein is CSARVYGGYNEQFF. The CDR3 DNA reads TGCAGTGCTAGAGTATACGGGGGGTACAATGAGCAGTTCTTC.

The chain employs TRBV20-1 and TRBJ2-1; 8 nucleotides agree with TRBD2. Germline-derived CDR1 and CDR2 are DFQATT and SNEGSKA (reference sequence). V dropped 0 bases and J dropped 4; count of bases not matched to a gene: 2. This CDR3 comprises 14 residues. The CDR3 is CSAREPSGYNEQFF. DNA of the CDR3: TGCAGTGCTAGAGAACCTAGCGGGTACAATGAGCAGTTCTTC.

The CDR3 nucleotides are TGTGCCAGCAGTTTAGATCGGACGGCGAACACTGAAGCTTTCTTT. Amino acids: CASSLDRTANTEAFF. The rearrangement joins TRBV12-3 or TRBV12-4 to TRBJ1-1; D remains unclear. This CDR3 comprises 15 residues. Trimming took off 1 base at V and 1 base at J, with 10 bases between the two ends.

This clonotype has more than one count but fewer than ten. The V call is TRBV5-1, the J call TRBJ2-3; 10 bases agree with TRBD2. V was pared by 3 bases and J by 2 bases, with 3 bases of the junction left unmatched. This CDR3 comprises 15 residues. Germline CDR1 reads SGHRS; CDR2 reads YFSETQ. Written as DNA, the CDR3 is TGCGCCAGCAGCTGGGGACTAGCGAACACAGATACGCAGTATTTT. This translates into CASSWGLANTDTQYF.

V gene TRBV4-2 combines with J gene TRBJ1-6; 9 nucleotides align to TRBD1. The CDR3 is 16 amino acids. Trimming at V came to 2 bases and at J to 10 bases, leaving 9 bases not matched to a gene. Germline loops: CDR1 LGHNA, CDR2 YNFKEQ. CDR3 amino acids: CASSQNPGQGYSPLHF. The CDR3 DNA follows: TGTGCCAGCAGCCAAAACCCGGGACAGGGATACTCACCCCTCCACTTT.

This clonotype was observed a few times. The CDR3 reads CASSAGGTAKLFF. DNA for the CDR3: TGCGCCAGCAGCGCAGGGGGGACGGCGAAACTGTTTTTT. The chain couples TRBV5-1 to TRBJ1-4; 7 positions match TRBD1. The CDR3 is 13 amino acids. Germline values: CDR1 SGHRS, CDR2 YFSETQ. The V gene end was trimmed by 4 bases and the J gene end by 11 bases; junction bases not matched to a gene: 8.

This clonotype came up a few times. DNA of the CDR3: TGTGCCAGCAGTCGACAGGTTGATAATTCACCCCTCCACTTT. This encodes CASSRQVDNSPLHF. V usage is TRBV3-1 and J usage is TRBJ1-6, with D tentatively TRBD1 (6 bases). Trimming shortened V by 6 bases and J by 5 bases, and 11 bases separated the two germline ends. Germline V gene lookup returns CDR1 LGHDT and CDR2 YNNKEL (reference sequence). The CDR3 is 14 amino acids.

The table lists this clonotype with many counts. The rearrangement uses TRBV20-1 and TRBJ2-5; possible D gene TRBD2, 6 bases. The germline CDR1 and CDR2 sequences are DFQATT and SNEGSKA (reference sequence). This CDR3 comprises 12 residues. Trimming cost V 5 bases and J 5 bases, with 12 bases left between them. CDR3 DNA sequence: TGCAGTGCTTCATCGGGGAGGGAGACCCAGTACTTC. Translating it yields CSASSGRETQYF.

This clonotype was counted only a few times. This rearrangement joins TRBV5-6 to TRBJ2-1, with D maybe TRBD2 (5 bases). CDR1 and CDR2 (germline): SGHDT, YYEEEE. V gave up 0 bases and J gave up 8 bases, with 21 bases separating them. This CDR3 is 17 amino acids long. CDR3 bases: TGTGCCAGCAGCTTGGGGGTAGCGTTTACCCTCTCTGATGAGCAGTTCTTC. It specifies CASSLGVAFTLSDEQFF.

V is TRBV27 and J is TRBJ1-5; D remains unclear. Trimming removed 5 bases at V and 7 bases at J, with 12 bases between. Germline V gene data show CDR1 as MNHEY and CDR2 as SMNVEV (reference sequence). This CDR3 contains 13 residues. In nucleotides, the CDR3 is TGTGCCAGCAGTCTAGGAATGGGCCAGCCCCAGCATTTT. Its protein is CASSLGMGQPQHF.

The table lists this clonotype with many counts. The chain joins TRBV20-1 to TRBJ1-1, with TRBD1 identical over 7 bases. The CDR3 covers 14 residues. J lost 3 bases, V lost 0 bases, and 4 bases had no gene match. The germline V gene encodes CDR1 DFQATT and CDR2 SNEGSKA (reference sequence). CDR3 amino acids: CSARDGQVDTEAFF. The CDR3 DNA sequence: TGCAGTGCTAGAGATGGACAGGTGGACACTGAAGCTTTCTTT.

This clonotype was recorded a few times. The rearrangement links TRBV5-1 to TRBJ2-2; D may be TRBD1 or TRBD2 (5 bases each). V shed 0 bases and J shed 1 base, with 10 bases lying between them. Looked up from germline, CDR1 is SGHRS and CDR2 is YFSETQ. This CDR3 has 16 residues. The CDR3 loop is CASSLEAGRNTGELFF. CDR3 in DNA: TGCGCCAGCAGCTTGGAGGCAGGGAGGAACACCGGGGAGCTGTTTTTT.

This clonotype was picked up a small number of times. The chain uses TRBV5-1 and TRBJ2-1, with 8 positions matching TRBD2. The J segment lost 6 bases and the V segment lost 4 bases, leaving 12 bases of the junction unmatched. Looked up from germline, CDR1 is SGHRS and CDR2 is YFSETQ. The CDR3 contains 16 residues. CDR3 protein: CASSTLAGSGSNEQFF. The CDR3 nucleotides read TGCGCCAGCAGCACATTAGCGGGAAGCGGGAGCAATGAGCAGTTCTTC.

To note about this clonotype: Its ends do not fully match the called genes, so a read error is possible. This rearrangement joins TRBV28 to TRBJ1-3; D remains ambiguous. The CDR3 length is 14 residues. CDR1 is MDHEN and CDR2 is SYDVKM in the germline V gene. The CDR3 coding sequence is TGTGCCAGCAGTTCGGACTACTCTGGAGACACCATATATTTT. This encodes CASSSDYSGDTIYF.

This chain uses TRBV11-2 with TRBJ2-2; 14 bases agree with TRBD2. Per germline, CDR1 SGHAT and CDR2 FQNNGV. V dropped 0 bases and J dropped 4; count of bases not matched to a gene: 7. CDR3 length: 19 residues. The CDR3 protein is CASSLEGLAGVGGTGELFF. The CDR3 DNA sequence: TGTGCCAGCAGCTTAGAGGGACTAGCGGGAGTTGGAGGCACCGGGGAGCTGTTTTTT.

The J gene is TRBJ1-1, the V gene TRBV15; D may be TRBD1 (5 bases). Trimming pared 1 base from V and 1 base from J, leaving 10 bases between. Germline V gene data show CDR1 as LNHNV and CDR2 as YYDKDF (reference sequence). The CDR3 consists of 15 residues. In nucleotides, the CDR3 is TGTGCCACCAGCAGAGCGGAGGGGTCGAACACTGAAGCTTTCTTT. Protein product: CATSRAEGSNTEAFF.

The chain links TRBV12-3 or TRBV12-4 to TRBJ1-5, with 7 bases that match TRBD1. There are 15 residues in the CDR3. The J segment lost 4 bases and the V segment lost 6 bases, leaving 9 bases of the junction unmatched. CDR3 in DNA: TGTGCCAGCAGCGAAGGACAGGCGGTTAATCAGCCCCAGCATTTT. Amino acids: CASSEGQAVNQPQHF.

This chain joins TRBV20-1 and TRBJ2-5, with D perhaps matching TRBD1 (5 bases). The length of the CDR3 is 14 residues. Trimming cost V 5 bases and J 0 bases, with 13 bases left between them. Germline assignment: CDR1 DFQATT and CDR2 SNEGSKA (reference sequence). CDR3 sequence (DNA): TGCAGTGCTTATGACAGTTTGTACCAAGAGACCCAGTACTTC. Translating it yields CSAYDSLYQETQYF.

This clonotype was detected many times. V is TRBV5-1 and J is TRBJ2-1; D could derive from TRBD1 or TRBD2 (5 bases each). Germline V gene lookup returns CDR1 SGHRS and CDR2 YFSETQ. V shed 0 bases and J shed 0 bases, with 7 bases lying between them. This CDR3 contains 15 residues. Here the CDR3 DNA reads TGCGCCAGCAGCTTGGAGGGACGCTCCTACAATGAGCAGTTCTTC. Its protein product is CASSLEGRSYNEQFF.